One sample yielded the 17 T cell receptor beta chains listed below, sequenced in a study of beta chain features in type 1 diabetes. Expressed TCRB transcripts were sequenced because the entire RNA isolate underwent reverse transcription. Generated by immunoSEQ multiplex PCR, the TCRdb table keeps only in-frame clones and is missing some. Of about 410,000 clones in the sample, approximately 15% were seen once. The sequencing sample was made of naive CD4+ T cells from blood. The receptors originated from a young man in good health.

The gene calls are TRBV9 and TRBJ1-2; D perhaps matches TRBD1 (6 bases). Germline assignment: CDR1 SGDLS and CDR2 YYNGEE. V lost 0 bases and J 8 bases, leaving 20 bases between the germline ends. This CDR3 has 16 residues. The DNA for the CDR3 is TGTGCCAGCAGCGTAGCTGGGACATGGCAAATGGGAGGCTACACCTTC. Its translation is CASSVAGTWQMGGYTF.

This clone occurred a few times. The rearrangement links TRBV10-3 to TRBJ2-1, with a weak D call TRBD2 (5 bases). This CDR3 is built from 15 residues. V was pared by 4 bases and J by 4 bases, with 14 bases between. Germline-derived CDR1 and CDR2 are ENHRY and SYGVKD. CDR3 region: CAISARRADYNEQFF. CDR3 coding DNA: TGTGCCATCAGTGCCCGGCGGGCCGATTACAATGAGCAGTTCTTC.

This clone was seen more than once but under ten times. The chain recombines TRBV5-4 with TRBJ1-1, with D perhaps matching TRBD1 (5 bases). CDR3 size: 14 residues. The V gene lost 2 bases and the J gene lost 1 base, with 9 bases spanning the gap. The germline V gene encodes CDR1 SGHNT and CDR2 YYREEE (reference sequence). The CDR3 protein is CASSFITGNTEAFF. CDR3 nucleotide sequence: TGTGCCAGCAGCTTCATTACAGGGAACACTGAAGCTTTCTTT.

This clone was picked up a small number of times. The rearrangement links TRBV21-1 to TRBJ2-6. TRBV21-1 is a documented pseudogene. The CDR3 runs 18 residues. CDR3: CASSNCTQDLSGANVLTF. The CDR3 bases are TGTGCCAGCAGCAATTGCACGCAAGACCTCTCTGGGGCCAACGTCCTGACTTTC.

The genes are TRBV25-1 and TRBJ1-6; D perhaps matches TRBD1 (5 bases). Germline CDR1 is MGHDK and CDR2 is SYGVNS. Trimming pared 3 bases from V and 7 bases from J, leaving 13 bases between. CDR3 size: 15 residues. The CDR3 DNA follows: TGTGCCAGCAGTGAGTCGGGGCAGCTAAATTCACCCCTCCACTTT. This codes for CASSESGQLNSPLHF.

This clone was counted between two and nine times. The chain combines TRBV7-2 with TRBJ2-5; 12 bases map to TRBD2. J lost 4 bases, V lost 1 base, and 10 bases had no gene match. Germline V gene lookup returns CDR1 SGHTA and CDR2 FQGNSA. CDR3 length: 18 residues. The CDR3 loop is CASSLVGLAGGPRETQYF. Written as DNA, the CDR3 is TGTGCCAGCAGCTTAGTAGGGCTAGCGGGAGGGCCTCGAGAGACCCAGTACTTC.

This clone was counted between two and nine times. This chain connects TRBV7-2 to TRBJ1-2; D not resolved. The CDR3 contains 15 residues. V was pared by 1 base and J by 8 bases, with 17 bases between. The germline gives CDR1 SGHTA, CDR2 FQGNSA. Written as DNA, the CDR3 is TGTGCCAGCAGCTTAGTTGTTAGGGCTGAACAAGGCTACACCTTC. Translated, it gives CASSLVVRAEQGYTF.

This clone has a handful of counts. This chain links TRBV30 with TRBJ2-3; D is perhaps TRBD1 (5 bases). The CDR3 length is 14 residues. The ends were cut back, 0 bases at V and 4 bases at J, with 11 bases in the middle. Germline loops: CDR1 GTSNPN, CDR2 SVGIG (reference sequence). The CDR3 sequence: CAWSVHQGSDTQYF. The CDR3 nucleotides read TGTGCCTGGAGTGTACACCAGGGTTCAGATACGCAGTATTTT.

In regard to this clone: Other DNA sequences in the sample encode the same CDR3. The gene calls are TRBV5-1 and TRBJ2-3; D unresolved. Germline V gives CDR1 SGHRS, CDR2 YFSETQ. The CDR3 is 11 amino acids. Trimming left V 0 bases short and J 6 bases short, with 2 bases between. The CDR3 bases are TGCGCCAGCAGCTTGGGGGATACGCAGTATTTT. It specifies CASSLGDTQYF.

The sample holds a few counts of this clone. The chain carries TRBV5-1 and TRBJ2-5, with D uncertain. Germline values: CDR1 SGHRS, CDR2 YFSETQ. V lost 1 base and J lost 3, with 4 bases in between. The CDR3 runs 12 residues. CDR3 DNA sequence: TGCGCCAGCAGCTTGAACGAAGAGACCCAGTACTTC. Amino acid sequence: CASSLNEETQYF. The variable domain in full, completed from reference TRBV5-1 and TRBJ2-5, reads KAGVTQTPRYLIKTRGQQVTLSCSPISGHRSVSWYQQTPGQGLQFLFEYFSETQRNKGNFPGRFSGRQFSNSRSEMNVSTLELGDSALYLCASSLNEETQYFGPGTRLLVL.

This chain connects TRBV18 to TRBJ2-5, with D uncertain. The CDR3 runs 18 residues. V lost 3 bases and J lost 1, with 21 bases in between. Per germline, CDR1 KGHSH and CDR2 LQKENI. CDR3: CASSPLHSKSTLQETQYF. In nucleotides, the CDR3 is TGTGCCAGCTCACCCCTCCACTCAAAGTCGACCCTCCAAGAGACCCAGTACTTC.

As DNA, the CDR3 is TGCAGCGCCCGGGGCAGCCCCACAGATACGCAGTATTTT. The encoded protein is CSARGSPTDTQYF. The chain is built from TRBV29-1 and TRBJ2-3, with D perhaps being TRBD1 or TRBD2 (5 bases each). CDR1 SQVTM and CDR2 ANQGSEA come from the germline V gene. V lost 7 bases and J 2 bases, leaving 13 bases between the germline ends. The CDR3 extends over 13 amino acids.

This clone has just a few counts. The chain uses TRBV5-1 and TRBJ1-1; D is uncertain. From germline, CDR1 is SGHRS and CDR2 YFSETQ. The CDR3 contains 14 residues. V was pared by 3 bases and J by 0 bases, with 9 bases between. DNA for the CDR3: TGCGCCAGCAGCTCGGGCGGTGTGAACACTGAAGCTTTCTTT. As protein: CASSSGGVNTEAFF.

This clone was detected a few times. This chain links TRBV20-1 with TRBJ2-1; no firm D call. V lost 3 bases, J lost 11 bases, and 8 bases lay in between. CDR3 size: 10 residues. Germline CDR1 and CDR2: DFQATT and SNEGSKA (reference sequence). The CDR3 DNA reads as TGCAGTGCTAGGGGGTCCAAGCAGTTCTTC. As protein: CSARGSKQFF.

The chain recombines TRBV20-1 with TRBJ1-6, with unresolved D. The CDR3 has 8 amino acids. In germline, CDR1 is DFQATT, CDR2 SNEGSKA (reference sequence). The chain's CDR3 is CTRRPLHF. CDR3 nucleotides: TGCACCCGAAGACCCCTCCACTTT.

The rearrangement joins TRBV5-4 to TRBJ2-2, with D possibly being TRBD1 (6 bases). The CDR3 totals 15 residues. The V gene lost 4 bases and the J gene lost 4 bases, with 14 bases spanning the gap. Germline V gene lookup returns CDR1 SGHNT and CDR2 YYREEE (reference sequence). CDR3 region: CASSPPGGFTGELFF. CDR3 in DNA: TGTGCCAGCAGCCCCCCTGGGGGCTTCACCGGGGAGCTGTTTTTT.

This chain uses TRBV10-2 with TRBJ1-5, with D uncertain. V shed 5 bases and J shed 4 bases, with 6 bases lying between them. The germline gives CDR1 WSHSY, CDR2 SAAADI. CDR3 length equals 12 residues. The CDR3 loop is CASSRPNQPQHF. CDR3 bases: TGCGCCAGCAGTAGGCCTAATCAGCCCCAGCATTTT.